This T cell receptor (beta chain) was sequenced in a study of T-cell reconstitution after alpha-beta-depleted transplantation in children. This clonotype was picked up many times. Antigen unknown. The TCRbeta library was prepared with unique molecular identifiers. TCRdb redid the calling of the PCR reads with MiXCR, one entry per CDR3 protein. The sample lists under 20,000 distinct CDR3 sequences; roughly 13% were seen once. The V gene lost 2 bases and the J gene lost 8 bases, with 7 bases spanning the gap. Looked up from germline, CDR1 is KGHSH and CDR2 is LQKENI. The CDR3 covers 13 residues. Study observations and caveats: Some patients' high day-60 TCRbeta diversity was attributed to recipient cells surviving conditioning. Reported findings indicate that, about two months after transplant, alpha-beta T cells came from several hundred expanded clones, which were derived from non-depleted graft cells.

This receptor was obtained from a female patient between 2 and 15 years old who had a stem cell transplant for congenital amegakaryocytic thrombocytopenia, so the T cells may come from the graft donor. This sample comprised PBMCs, mostly from graft donor cells, obtained 60 days after TCRalphabeta/CD19-depleted stem cell transplant. The genes are TRBV18 and TRBJ1-6; D remains ambiguous. CDR3 sequence reads: CASSPGSDSPLHF. The CDR3 nucleotides are TGTGCCAGCTCACCAGGGAGCGATTCACCCCTCCACTTT.